This TCR beta chain was observed in a study of immune cell composition in non-small cell lung cancer. This table comes from immunoSEQ multiplex PCR, and its TCRdb copy is limited to in-frame clones, with some not included. The sample contains about 13,000 clones, roughly 73% of which appear only once. To note about this clone: The antigen is not known.

Findings and caveats of the study: Shared sequences between tumour-reactive and dominant in vivo clones were not proven.

The V segment lost 5 bases and the J segment 7 bases; nucleotides outside the gene matches: 10. The CDR3 sequence is 16 residues long. Germline V CDR1 and CDR2: KGHSH, LQKENI. The receptor was isolated from a human donor with non-small cell lung cancer. This chain joins TRBV18 and TRBJ2-1; 11 bases line up with TRBD1. Input material: lung tumor tissue. This CDR3 reads CASSTTGTGGRNEQFF. The CDR3 DNA sequence: TGTGCCAGCTCAACCACCGGGACAGGGGGACGAAATGAGCAGTTCTTC.